Below are 27 T cell receptor beta chains sequenced from a single sample in a study of T cells in Graves' hyperthyroidism and ophthalmopathy. Amplification yielded TCR beta CDR3 regions, with RNA transcripts as the source. HTBI primers were employed in a first-round RT-PCR of the TCR CDR3. Via MiXCR, TCRdb re-called the multiplex PCR reads, giving one row per CDR3 protein. The profile shows a few hundred thousand distinct CDR3 sequences, about 20% of them singletons. The sample consisted of blood. These receptors were taken from a woman aged 70-85 years with Graves' ophthalmopathy.

CDR3 in amino acids: CASSQAFF. The CDR3 nucleotides read TGTGCCAGCAGCCAAGCTTTCTTT. V gene TRBV14 combines with J gene TRBJ1-1; D gene ambiguous. The CDR3 is 8 amino acids. Trimming took 1 base from V and 12 from J, leaving 0 bases between them. The germline V gene encodes CDR1 SGHDN and CDR2 FVKESK.

This clonotype was seen a handful of times. The chain is built from TRBV7-2 and TRBJ2-3; TRBD2 matches at 9 bases. V was pared by 5 bases and J by 4 bases, with 4 bases of the junction left unmatched. The CDR3 spans 14 residues. Germline CDR1 SGHTA, CDR2 FQGNSA. The CDR3 is CASSPVAGADTQYF. In DNA form, the CDR3 reads TGTGCCAGCAGCCCTGTAGCGGGAGCAGATACGCAGTATTTT. The entire variable domain, with the rest obtained from reference TRBV7-2 and TRBJ2-3, is as follows: GAGVSQSPSNKVTEKGKDVELRCDPISGHTALYWYRQSLGQGLEFLIYFQGNSAPDKSGLPSDRFSAERTGGSVSTLTIQRTQQEDSAVYLCASSPVAGADTQYFGPGTRLTVL.

This clonotype was observed a handful of times. This rearrangement joins TRBV24-1 to TRBJ2-3; D assignment may be TRBD1 or TRBD2 (5 bases each). Germline CDR1 reads KGHDR; CDR2 reads SFDVKD. Trimming removed 5 bases from V and 0 bases from J, with 17 bases in between. The CDR3 runs 17 residues. The DNA for the CDR3 is TGTGCCACCAGTGCCCGCCGGGACGGGGCTAGCACAGATACGCAGTATTTT. Translation gives CATSARRDGASTDTQYF.

The V and J genes are TRBV19 and TRBJ2-6, with D unresolved. The CDR3 sequence is 19 residues long. V lost 1 base, J lost 0 bases, and 16 bases lay in between. Germline loops: CDR1 LNHDA, CDR2 SQIVND (reference sequence). CDR3 sequence: CASSIGRRPPSSGANVLTF. In DNA form, the CDR3 reads TGTGCCAGTAGTATAGGTAGGCGGCCGCCTAGCTCTGGGGCCAACGTCCTGACTTTC. The full variable domain, its missing parts supplied by reference TRBV19 and TRBJ2-6, is DGGITQSPKYLFRKEGQNVTLSCEQNLNHDAMYWYRQDPGQGLRLIYYSQIVNDFQKGDIAEGYSVSREKKESFPLTVTSAQKNPTAFYLCASSIGRRPPSSGANVLTFGAGSRLTVL.

The CDR3 nucleotides read TGTGCCAGCAGATCCCAGGTCCTGGGGGCCAAAAACATTCAGTACTTC. Amino acids: CASRSQVLGAKNIQYF. The chain has TRBV28 and TRBJ2-4; D is uncertain. CDR3 size: 16 residues. The V end lost 6 bases, the J end lost 1 base, and 16 bases lay between the germline ends. Per the germline V gene, CDR1 is MDHEN and CDR2 is SYDVKM. The entire variable domain, with the rest obtained from reference TRBV28 and TRBJ2-4, is as follows: DVKVTQSSRYLVKRTGEKVFLECVQDMDHENMFWYRQDPGLGLRLIYFSYDVKMKEKGDIPEGYSVSREKKERFSLILESASTNQTSMYLCASRSQVLGAKNIQYFGAGTRLSVL.

The chain has TRBV5-6 and TRBJ2-3; TRBD2 matches 12 bases. Trimming took 1 base from V and 2 from J; bases not matched to a gene: 11. CDR1 and CDR2 (germline): SGHDT, YYEEEE. The CDR3 loop spans 19 amino acids. The CDR3 here is CASSLLAGGSPKNTDTQYF. The CDR3 nucleotides read TGTGCCAGCAGCTTGCTAGCGGGAGGGTCCCCAAAGAACACAGATACGCAGTATTTT.

This chain links TRBV7-2 with TRBJ2-1, with 8 bases matching TRBD2. Germline CDR1 reads SGHTA; CDR2 reads FQGNSA. J lost 4 bases, V lost 1 base, and 6 bases had no gene match. This CDR3 has 16 amino acids. The CDR3 sequence is CASSLEPAGEYNEQFF. The CDR3, as DNA: TGTGCCAGCAGCTTAGAGCCAGCGGGAGAGTACAATGAGCAGTTCTTC.

This CDR3 reads CSARGVANYGYTF. The CDR3 DNA reads TGCAGTGCTAGGGGAGTAGCTAACTATGGCTACACCTTC. This rearrangement joins TRBV20-1 to TRBJ1-2, with D hard to call. V lost 3 bases, J lost 0 bases, and 8 bases lay in between. Germline assignment: CDR1 DFQATT and CDR2 SNEGSKA (reference sequence). This CDR3 is 13 amino acids long.

This clonotype was found many times. The chain combines TRBV10-3 with TRBJ1-1; D unresolved. With 10 bases removed from V and 0 bases from J, the gap between germline ends came to 9 bases. Germline lookup yields CDR1 ENHRY and CDR2 SYGVKD. The CDR3 sequence is 12 residues long. The CDR3 coding sequence is TGTGCCACCCGGGCCCTGAACACTGAAGCTTTCTTT. Its protein is CATRALNTEAFF.

This clonotype has only a few counts. The gene calls are TRBV6-1 and TRBJ2-2, with 11 bases fitting TRBD1. Germline CDR1 MNHNS, CDR2 SASEGT. Germline trimming cut 6 bases from V and 3 bases from J; bases unmatched to any gene: 3. This CDR3 comprises 15 residues. This chain's CDR3 is CASRWGQGDTGELFF. CDR3 bases: TGTGCCAGCAGGTGGGGACAGGGGGACACCGGGGAGCTGTTTTTT.

At least ten counts were recorded for this clonotype. This rearrangement joins TRBV11-2 to TRBJ2-7; D ambiguous. Trimming took off 1 base at V and 0 bases at J, with 7 bases between the two ends. The CDR3 is 14 amino acids. The germline V gene has CDR1 SGHAT and CDR2 FQNNGV. This CDR3 reads CASSLVAASYEQYF. CDR3 bases: TGTGCCAGCAGCTTAGTAGCAGCCTCCTACGAGCAGTACTTC. The full variable domain, completed using reference TRBV11-2 and TRBJ2-7, is EAGVAQSPRYKIIEKRQSVAFWCNPISGHATLYWYQQILGQGPKLLIQFQNNGVVDDSQLPKDRFSAERLKGVDSTLKIQPAKLEDSAVYLCASSLVAASYEQYFGPGTRLTVT.

The table lists this clonotype with a few counts. The rearrangement links TRBV12-3 or TRBV12-4 to TRBJ2-5; TRBD2 is a possible D gene (6 bases). The CDR3 runs 17 residues. Trimming left V 5 bases short and J 0 bases short, with 19 bases between. Here the CDR3 DNA reads TGTGCCAGCAGTCCCCCCCGGGGGTTTGGGTACCAAGAGACCCAGTACTTC. The encoded protein is CASSPPRGFGYQETQYF.

This sequence joins TRBV5-1 and TRBJ1-3; TRBD1 might be the D (6 bases). This CDR3 comprises 15 residues. Germline V gives CDR1 SGHRS, CDR2 YFSETQ. Deletions cut 0 bases from V and 4 bases from J, with 11 bases between. The CDR3 nucleotides are TGCGCCAGCAGCTTGGACCGGGGGCCGGGAAACACCATATATTTT. Its translation is CASSLDRGPGNTIYF.

This clonotype was seen a few times. This chain connects TRBV30 to TRBJ1-5, with 7 bases lining up with TRBD1. The CDR3 sequence is 15 residues long. J lost 2 bases, V lost 2 bases, and 6 bases had no gene match. The germline V gene encodes CDR1 GTSNPN and CDR2 SVGIG (reference sequence). For the CDR3, the DNA is TGTGCCTGGAGTAGTACAGGGGTTGGCAATCAGCCCCAGCATTTT. Amino acid sequence: CAWSSTGVGNQPQHF. Supplemented by reference TRBV30 and TRBJ1-5, the full variable domain reads SQTIHQWPATLVQPVGSPLSLECTVEGTSNPNLYWYRQAAGRGLQLLFYSVGIGQISSEVPQNLSASRPQDRQFILSSKKLLLSDSGFYLCAWSSTGVGNQPQHFGDGTRLSIL.

The sample holds many counts of this clonotype. The chain recombines TRBV27 with TRBJ2-1; TRBD2 matches 7 bases. This CDR3 is 15 amino acids long. V trimming: 10 bases; J trimming: 1 base; junction bases outside the gene matches: 10. Germline CDR1 MNHEY, CDR2 SMNVEV (reference sequence). The CDR3 nucleotides are TGTGCCACCAAGCGCGGGAGTAGGTCCTACAATGAGCAGTTCTTC. This codes for CATKRGSRSYNEQFF.

In its sample, this clonotype was seen once. Relative to the germline gene, one junction end is altered; a read error may explain this. The chain is built from TRBV6-5 and TRBJ2-1, with D tentatively TRBD2 (5 bases). Germline V lookup: CDR1 MNHEY, CDR2 SVGAGI. The CDR3 has 12 residues. The CDR3 bases are TGTGCCAGCAGTTACCTACTAGGTGAGCAGTCCTTC. It is translated as CASSYLLGEQSF.

This clonotype was counted only a few times. The rearrangement joins TRBV2 to TRBJ1-2, with TRBD1 as a possible D gene (5 bases). The CDR3 extends over 10 amino acids. Trimming took off 11 bases at V and 7 bases at J, with 11 bases between the two ends. Looked up from germline, CDR1 is SNHLY and CDR2 is FYNNEI. CDR3 sequence reads: CAAGAGGYTF. CDR3 bases: TGTGCCGCCGGGGCGGGTGGCTACACCTTC. Filled out from reference TRBV2 and TRBJ1-2, the complete variable domain reads EPEVTQTPSHQVTQMGQEVILRCVPISNHLYFYWYRQILGQKVEFLVSFYNNEISEKSEIFDDQFSVERPDGSNFTLKIRSTKLEDSAMYFCAAGAGGYTFGSGTRLTVV.

This chain connects TRBV20-1 to TRBJ2-1, with no clear D. This CDR3 is 13 amino acids long. Germline CDR1 DFQATT, CDR2 SNEGSKA (reference sequence). Trimming pared 1 base from V and 8 bases from J, leaving 12 bases between. CDR3 amino acids: CSARGGDGDEQFF. The CDR3 nucleotides read TGCAGTGCTAGAGGTGGAGATGGGGATGAGCAGTTCTTC.

The rearrangement uses TRBV27 and TRBJ2-4, with TRBD1 matching over 12 bases. Looked up from germline, CDR1 is MNHEY and CDR2 is SMNVEV (reference sequence). The CDR3 consists of 17 residues. The V and J ends lost 8 bases and 1 base, in that order; junction bases with no gene match: 9. CDR3 sequence (DNA): TGTGCCAGCCGGGGACAGGGGGCACTGGGGGCCAAAAACATTCAGTACTTC. Its protein product is CASRGQGALGAKNIQYF.

In its sample, this clonotype was seen many times. The chain carries TRBV6-2 or TRBV6-3 and TRBJ2-2, with D perhaps TRBD2 (5 bases). The CDR3 has 12 amino acids. CDR1 and CDR2 from the germline V gene are MNHEY and SVGEGT. Trimming shortened V by 6 bases and J by 4 bases, and 6 bases separated the two germline ends. The CDR3 DNA reads as TGTGCCAGCAGCCGGGGCACCGGGGAGCTGTTTTTT. This encodes CASSRGTGELFF.

CDR3 sequence reads: CASSRTGVNNEQFF. CDR3 DNA: TGTGCCAGCAGCCGGACAGGGGTTAACAATGAGCAGTTCTTC. This chain connects TRBV5-6 to TRBJ2-1, with TRBD1 identical over 9 bases. The V gene's germline CDR1 is SGHDT and CDR2 YYEEEE. J lost 5 bases, V lost 4 bases, and 4 bases had no gene match. The CDR3 extends over 14 amino acids.

Points on this clonotype: This clone may be a read error of a much larger clone one base away. The chain employs TRBV12-3 or TRBV12-4 and TRBJ2-7; tentative D call: TRBD2 (5 bases). CDR3 length: 14 amino acids. CDR3 region: CASSFHSEDYEQCF. The CDR3 DNA is TGTGCCAGCAGTTTTCACTCGGAAGACTACGAGCAGTGCTTC.

The rearrangement joins TRBV24-1 to TRBJ1-1; no reliable D call. The CDR3 runs to 14 residues. Per the germline V gene, CDR1 is KGHDR and CDR2 is SFDVKD. Trimming removed 4 bases from V and 4 bases from J, with 12 bases in between. The CDR3 DNA sequence: TGTGCCACCAGTGAGTCGGCTCAGGTCACTGAAGCTTTCTTT. It is translated as CATSESAQVTEAFF.

V and J are TRBV7-9 and TRBJ2-3, with TRBD1 as a possible D gene (6 bases). V was shortened by 5 bases and J by 4 bases, with 13 bases between the two germline ends. Germline CDR1 reads SEHNR; CDR2 reads FQNEAQ (reference sequence). This CDR3 has 14 amino acids. The DNA of the CDR3 is TGTGCCAGCAGCGTCTACAGGGTTTCAGATACGCAGTATTTT. Protein: CASSVYRVSDTQYF. The full variable domain, in which reference TRBV7-9 and TRBJ2-3 provide the parts outside the CDR3, is DTGVSQNPRHKITKRGQNVTFRCDPISEHNRLYWYRQTLGQGPEFLTYFQNEAQLEKSRLLSDRFSAERPKGSFSTLEIQRTEQGDSAMYLCASSVYRVSDTQYFGPGTRLTVL.

This clonotype came up many times. This chain joins TRBV12-3 or TRBV12-4 and TRBJ1-1; no clear D gene. V dropped 5 bases and J dropped 1 base, with 8 bases sitting between them. This CDR3 has 13 amino acids. The CDR3 bases are TGTGCCAGCAGTGTGCAGACGAACACTGAAGCTTTCTTT. This encodes CASSVQTNTEAFF.

Comments on this clonotype: The junction differs from germline at one of its ends, possibly a read error. The V and J genes are TRBV4-3 and TRBJ2-1; possible D gene TRBD2, 6 bases. This CDR3 is built from 14 residues. CDR1 and CDR2 (germline): LGHNA, YSLEER. As DNA, the CDR3 is TGCGCCAACAGCCAAGATCGGGGGTTCAATGAGCAGTTCTTC. The encoded protein is CANSQDRGFNEQFF.

The chain joins TRBV20-1 to TRBJ2-1; D perhaps matches TRBD2 (6 bases). CDR1 is DFQATT, CDR2 SNEGSKA, per germline (reference sequence). V was shortened by 3 bases and J by 8 bases, with 8 bases between the two germline ends. This CDR3 contains 11 residues. The DNA for the CDR3 is TGCAGTGCTAGGACGGGGGATGAGCAGTTCTTC. It yields the protein CSARTGDEQFF.